The 22 T cell receptor beta chains presented below share a single source sample, sequenced in a study of blood T cells in healthy people across ages. Alongside a J-beta primer mix, a sample-barcoded 5' primer served in a second PCR lasting about 7 to 12 cycles. In TCRdb, the 5' RACE reads were re-called with MiXCR into one record per CDR3 protein. The data contain 630,000 or so distinct CDR3 sequences, roughly 31% of them singletons. Material: blood. Every receptor here comes from a woman of 80 years or more in good health.

This clonotype was counted at least ten times. The genes are TRBV12-3 or TRBV12-4 and TRBJ1-5, with D possibly TRBD1 on 5 matching bases. The CDR3 loop spans 16 amino acids. The V end lost 3 bases, the J end lost 7 bases, and 19 bases lay between the germline ends. DNA of the CDR3: TGTGCCAGCAGTTTCGCGACGGGGTCCGGGGCCCAGCCCCAGCATTTT. Protein product: CASSFATGSGAQPQHF.

This clonotype occurred many times. V is TRBV5-6 and J is TRBJ1-1, with D perhaps matching TRBD1 (6 bases). Germline V gene lookup returns CDR1 SGHDT and CDR2 YYEEEE. CDR3 size: 14 residues. V lost 2 bases, J lost 1 base, and 9 bases lay in between. The CDR3 bases are TGTGCCAGCAGCTTTACAGGGTCGAACACTGAAGCTTTCTTT. Translation: CASSFTGSNTEAFF.

The table lists this clonotype with a few counts. One base away lies a much larger clone, so this may be a sequencing read error. The chain employs TRBV10-3 and TRBJ1-5; D unclear. There are 13 residues in the CDR3. V was clipped by 5 bases and J by 9 bases, with 14 bases between them. CDR1 is ENHRY and CDR2 is SYGVKD in the germline V gene. The CDR3 DNA reads TGTGCCATCAGTTTCTCCACGGATCGGCCCCAGCATTTT. As protein: CAISFSTDRPQHF.

This clonotype was observed a handful of times. This chain connects TRBV20-1 to TRBJ1-1, with no clear D. The CDR3 totals 15 residues. Between the trimmed V and J ends, which lost 0 bases and 3 bases, there was a span of 14 bases. The germline V gene has CDR1 DFQATT and CDR2 SNEGSKA (reference sequence). The CDR3 sequence is CSARDRLTTDTEAFF. The CDR3 DNA reads TGCAGTGCTAGAGACAGGCTCACGACGGACACTGAAGCTTTCTTT.

This clonotype was found many times. The J gene is TRBJ2-5, the V gene TRBV20-1; TRBD2 aligns across 12 bases. The J segment lost 5 bases and the V segment lost 6 bases, leaving 13 bases of the junction unmatched. Germline loops: CDR1 DFQATT, CDR2 SNEGSKA (reference sequence). This CDR3 has 16 residues. The CDR3 region is CSAELASGGAGETQYF. In DNA form, the CDR3 reads TGCAGTGCCGAGCTCGCTAGCGGGGGGGCGGGGGAGACCCAGTACTTC.

This clonotype has more than one count but fewer than ten. A read error may be the cause here, since a much bigger clone is one base away. The chain uses TRBV29-1 and TRBJ1-4; 8 nucleotides match TRBD1. There are 16 residues in the CDR3. CDR1 is SQVTM and CDR2 is ANQGSEA in the germline V gene. V dropped 2 bases and J dropped 8; count of bases not matched to a gene: 13. The CDR3 DNA reads TGCAGCGTTGAATCCCGACAGGGGCCCGGAGGCGAAAAACTGTTTTTT. Its protein is CSVESRQGPGGEKLFF.

In the case of this clonotype: One end of the junction does not line up with germline, which may come from a read error. V gene TRBV6-1 combines with J gene TRBJ2-5; D not resolved. Germline lookup yields CDR1 MNHNS and CDR2 SASEGT. The CDR3 covers 13 residues. The DNA of the CDR3 is TGTGCCAGCAGTGTAAGAGTTCGAGAGGCCCAGTACTTC. As protein: CASSVRVREAQYF.

In this sample, this clonotype turned up many times. The CDR3 nucleotides are TGTGCCAGCAGCGTGCAGCCCGGGAGCACAGATACGCAGTATTTT. As protein: CASSVQPGSTDTQYF. This chain connects TRBV9 to TRBJ2-3; D remains unclear. V was trimmed by 2 bases and J by 0 bases, leaving 10 bases between them. CDR3 size: 15 residues. Germline V gene data show CDR1 as SGDLS and CDR2 as YYNGEE. Full variable domain (remainder filled in from reference TRBV9 and TRBJ2-3): DSGVTQTPKHLITATGQRVTLRCSPRSGDLSVYWYQQSLDQGLQFLIQYYNGEERAKGNILERFSAQQFPDLHSELNLSSLELGDSALYFCASSVQPGSTDTQYFGPGTRLTVL.

The V and J genes are TRBV10-3 and TRBJ2-2; D is undetermined. Germline V gives CDR1 ENHRY, CDR2 SYGVKD. Trimming took off 4 bases at V and 4 bases at J, with 7 bases between the two ends. This CDR3 is 13 amino acids long. The CDR3 nucleotides are TGTGCCATCAGTGGATCAGTCACCGGGGAGCTGTTTTTT. Amino acid sequence: CAISGSVTGELFF.

The V and J genes are TRBV5-1 and TRBJ2-1, with D unresolved. The J call could be wrong; TRBJ2-7 is a better fit for the DNA end. The germline V gene encodes CDR1 SGHRS and CDR2 YFSETQ. There are 14 residues in the CDR3. The CDR3 loop is CASSWDTSYNEQYF. The CDR3 DNA is TGCGCCAGCAGCTGGGATACGTCCTACAATGAGCAGTACTTC.

This clonotype came up many times. This CDR3 is CASSVGSAVYGYTF. CDR3 in DNA: TGTGCCAGCAGCGTCGGGTCGGCAGTCTATGGCTACACCTTC. The chain couples TRBV9 to TRBJ1-2; the D is unclear. With 2 bases removed from V and 4 bases from J, the gap between germline ends came to 12 bases. Germline V gene lookup returns CDR1 SGDLS and CDR2 YYNGEE. The CDR3 spans 14 residues.

As to this clonotype: At one of its ends the junction is not consistent with the germline gene, which may arise from a read error. V and J are TRBV15 and TRBJ1-2; TRBD1 might be the D (5 bases). The CDR3 runs to 14 residues. CDR1 and CDR2 (germline): LNHNV, YYDKDF (reference sequence). The CDR3 protein is CAASLGTSNYGYTF. As DNA, the CDR3 is TGTGCCGCCAGCCTGGGGACTTCTAACTATGGCTACACCTTC.

This clonotype was recorded many times. This chain links TRBV7-3 with TRBJ2-3; TRBD2 aligns across 7 bases. The ends lost 5 bases at V and 2 bases at J; junction bases unmatched: 4. The CDR3 length is 14 residues. CDR1 and CDR2 from the germline V gene are SGHTA and FQGTGA. CDR3 nucleotides: TGTGCCAGCAGCCCCGGACTAGTCACAGATACGCAGTATTTT. Translated, it gives CASSPGLVTDTQYF.

The chain employs TRBV15 and TRBJ1-4; D gene uncertain. CDR3 length equals 14 residues. Trimming took 3 bases from V and 5 from J, leaving 10 bases between them. Per germline, CDR1 LNHNV and CDR2 YYDKDF (reference sequence). The CDR3 region is CATSSPLENEKLFF. Here the CDR3 DNA reads TGTGCCACCAGCAGCCCCCTGGAGAATGAAAAACTGTTTTTT.

This clonotype was seen only a few times. The chain employs TRBV5-4 and TRBJ1-1, with a tentative D call TRBD1 (5 bases). Trimming stripped 0 bases from V and 6 bases from J, with 21 bases between. The germline CDR1 and CDR2 sequences are SGHNT and YYREEE (reference sequence). This CDR3 has 17 residues. This chain's CDR3 is CASSLGGGGGIWAEAFF. The DNA for the CDR3 is TGTGCCAGCAGCTTGGGCGGAGGTGGGGGAATCTGGGCTGAAGCTTTCTTT.

This clonotype appeared many times. This rearrangement joins TRBV7-9 to TRBJ1-6; 7 bases line up with TRBD1. Germline V lookup: CDR1 SEHNR, CDR2 FQNEAQ (reference sequence). This CDR3 has 17 residues. The V segment lost 4 bases and the J segment 0 bases; nucleotides outside the gene matches: 6. Written as DNA, the CDR3 is TGTGCCAGCAGCTACAAACAGGGGAGCTCCTATAATTCACCCCTCCACTTT. This translates into CASSYKQGSSYNSPLHF.

Details on this clonotype: A read error is likely, as this CDR3 ends without the conserved phenylalanine or tryptophan. The chain is built from TRBV20-1 and TRBJ1-1, with 9 bases fitting TRBD1. CDR1 DFQATT and CDR2 SNEGSKA come from the germline V gene (reference sequence). Trimming cost V 6 bases and J 1 base; bases outside gene matches: 6. CDR3 length: 14 residues. The CDR3 DNA reads as TGCAGTGCGCGGGGACAGGGCCAGAACACTGAAGCTTTCTGT. Encoded protein: CSARGQGQNTEAFC.

This clonotype occurred a few times. The chain uses TRBV18 and TRBJ1-1; tentative D call: TRBD1 (6 bases). The CDR3 spans 12 residues. Trimming removed 7 bases at V and 2 bases at J, with 8 bases between. Germline V gene data show CDR1 as KGHSH and CDR2 as LQKENI. As DNA, the CDR3 is TGTGCCAGCTTGGACAGAAACACTGAAGCTTTCTTT. Its translation is CASLDRNTEAFF. Full variable domain (remainder filled in from reference TRBV18 and TRBJ1-1): NAGVMQNPRHLVRRRGQEARLRCSPMKGHSHVYWYRQLPEEGLKFMVYLQKENIIDESGMPKERFSAEFPKEGPSILRIQQVVRGDSAAYFCASLDRNTEAFFGQGTRLTVV.

This clonotype was seen ten or more times. V usage is TRBV12-5 and J usage is TRBJ2-3; 9 nucleotides line up with TRBD2. V was clipped by 0 bases and J by 0 bases; unmatched bases: 4. There are 17 residues in the CDR3. CDR1 is LGHNT, CDR2 FRNRAP, per germline. The CDR3 nucleotides are TGTGCTAGTGGTTTGGTAGTGGGACTAGCTAGCACAGATACGCAGTATTTT. Amino acids: CASGLVVGLASTDTQYF.

The chain links TRBV20-1 to TRBJ2-6, with D unresolved. This CDR3 is 11 amino acids long. The germline V and J ends were trimmed by 6 bases and 5 bases, with 5 bases remaining between them. The germline V gene has CDR1 DFQATT and CDR2 SNEGSKA (reference sequence). CDR3 bases: TGCAGTGCCGAGCGGGCCAACGTCCTGACTTTC. Translated: CSAERANVLTF.

This clonotype was seen only a few times. This chain links TRBV30 with TRBJ1-2, with TRBD1 matching 7 bases. CDR1 is GTSNPN, CDR2 SVGIG, per germline (reference sequence). This CDR3 contains 14 residues. The junction had 8 bases not matched to a gene; V was cut back by 3 bases and J by 4 bases. The CDR3 spells CAWRDQGDFYGYTF. Here the CDR3 DNA reads TGTGCCTGGAGGGACCAGGGGGATTTCTATGGCTACACCTTC.

The rearrangement links TRBV24-1 to TRBJ2-3; perhaps TRBD2 as D (5 bases). This CDR3 spans 15 amino acids. CDR1 is KGHDR and CDR2 is SFDVKD in the germline V gene. Trimming removed 3 bases from V and 2 bases from J, with 11 bases in between. In nucleotides, the CDR3 is TGTGCCACCAGTGATGCCCCGGGAACCACAGATACGCAGTATTTT. Its translation: CATSDAPGTTDTQYF.